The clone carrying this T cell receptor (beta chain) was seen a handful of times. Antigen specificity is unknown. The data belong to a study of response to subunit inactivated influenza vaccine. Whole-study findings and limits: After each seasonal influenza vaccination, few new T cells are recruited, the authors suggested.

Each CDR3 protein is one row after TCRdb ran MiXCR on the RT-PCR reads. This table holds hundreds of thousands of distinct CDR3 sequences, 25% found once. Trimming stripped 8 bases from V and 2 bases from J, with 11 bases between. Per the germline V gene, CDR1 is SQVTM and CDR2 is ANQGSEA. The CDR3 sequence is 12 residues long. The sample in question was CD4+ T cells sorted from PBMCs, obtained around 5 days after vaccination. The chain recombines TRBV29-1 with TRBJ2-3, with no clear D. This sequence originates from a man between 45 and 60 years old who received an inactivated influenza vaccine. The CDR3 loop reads CSHYTPTDTQYF. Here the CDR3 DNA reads TGCAGCCACTACACCCCCACAGATACGCAGTATTTT.